This record looks at one T cell receptor beta chain sequence and its context. Its antigen is undetermined. An end of the junction differs from the germline gene, which may be a read error. PCR was performed a second time for roughly 7 to 11 cycles using a sample-barcoded 5' primer and a J-beta primer mix. One entry per CDR3 protein, called by TCRdb with MiXCR from the 5' RACE reads. The table includes approximately 690,000 distinct CDR3 sequences, approximately 59% detected once. These data come from a study of blood T cells in healthy people across ages. Study results and limitations: Nothing was known about donor CMV status, and this possibly confounded expanded clonotype changes.

The study recruited healthy Caucasian donors from Russia who were aged roughly 6 to 90. Sample: blood. The source of this sequence is a man between 60 and 75 years old in good health.

CDR3 in amino acids: CASSQGLFHGTDTQYF. The CDR3 bases are TGCGCCAGCAGCCAAGGCCTTTTTCATGGCACAGATACGCAGTATTTT. V gene TRBV14 combines with J gene TRBJ2-3; D is uncertain. CDR3 length: 16 amino acids. CDR1 and CDR2 from the germline V gene are SGHDN and FVKESK.